The sequence of this T cell receptor (beta chain) was determined in a study of beta chain features in type 1 diabetes. Trimming took 5 bases from V and 3 from J; bases not matched to a gene: 4. Germline values: CDR1 SEHNR, CDR2 FQNEAQ (reference sequence). The CDR3 totals 14 residues. Investigators reverse transcribed all isolated RNA, so they sequenced expressed TCRB transcripts. Assay used: immunoSEQ multiplex PCR; TCRdb lists only in-frame clones, some missing. Here the sample spans approximately 300,000 clones, 9.5% to 11% being singletons. There are a few counts of this clone. Its matching antigen is unknown. Study-wide results and limits: Because the template was cDNA, high-expressing cells might be over-represented. Whether TCRB rearrangement is influenced by HLA type was left unresolved in this analysis.

J is TRBJ2-3 and V is TRBV7-9; TRBD2 agrees at 8 bases. Material: naive CD4+ T cells from blood. The sequence came from a woman aged 30 to 39 in good health. This CDR3 is CASSTAGVTDTQYF. The CDR3, as DNA: TGTGCCAGCAGCACAGCGGGAGTTACAGATACGCAGTATTTT.